This T cell receptor (beta chain) was sequenced in a study of T cells in Graves' hyperthyroidism and ophthalmopathy. Study-wide results and caveats: Ophthalmopathy was model-predicted a median roughly 6.2 months pre-onset.

This clonotype was counted ten times or more. Its specificity is not known. This CDR3 is built from 13 residues. Looked up from germline, CDR1 is SNHLY and CDR2 is FYNNEI. The J segment lost 5 bases and the V segment lost 9 bases, leaving 4 bases of the junction unmatched. TCR beta CDR3 sequences were amplified from RNA transcripts. Primed by the HTBI set, a first-round RT-PCR was run on the TCR CDR3. TCRdb independently ran MiXCR on the multiplex PCR reads; one entry per CDR3 protein. The sample shows 490,000 or so distinct CDR3 sequences, about 16% of them seen only once. Among ophthalmopathy patients, the Clinical Activity Score reached at least 3, the NOSPECS grade reached at least 4, and duration remained under 3 months. Diagnosis rested on symptoms, serum thyroxine and TRAb, thyroid ultrasound, and orbital computed tomography. Cells are PBMCs isolated from around 9.4 ml of fresh blood.

The chain is built from TRBV2 and TRBJ1-4; 9 bases line up with TRBD1. The sequenced material came from blood. The TCR comes from a woman aged 30 to 39 with Graves' ophthalmopathy. This chain's CDR3 is CARQGARNEKLFF. The CDR3 coding sequence is TGTGCCAGACAGGGGGCGCGGAATGAAAAACTGTTTTTT. Supplemented by reference TRBV2 and TRBJ1-4, the full variable domain reads EPEVTQTPSHQVTQMGQEVILRCVPISNHLYFYWYRQILGQKVEFLVSFYNNEISEKSEIFDDQFSVERPDGSNFTLKIRSTKLEDSAMYFCARQGARNEKLFFGSGTQLSVL.